This TCR beta chain emerged from a study of tumor-infiltrating lymphocytes in primary liver carcinoma. The investigators made TCR beta cDNA from about 500 ng total RNA, using a constant-region primer. Each TCR beta library was derived from three nested multiplex PCR rounds that employed slightly modified ARM-PCR. Use of TRBV1-TRBV30 forward primers with a C-beta reverse primer characterized the first two PCR rounds, which lasted about 9 cycles each. One entry per CDR3 protein results from TCRdb running MiXCR on the multiplex PCR reads. The table includes approximately 99,000 distinct CDR3 sequences, around two thirds detected once. A note on this clonotype: Its target is not known. At one end the junction does not follow the germline gene, possibly because of a read error.

The CDR3 sequence is 16 residues long. In germline, CDR1 is SGHNT, CDR2 YENEEA. RNA and DNA were co-extracted from around 20-30 mg of unsorted bulk tissue. Study-level points and caveats: Tumor region pairs showed greater overlap than either tumor-adjacent or tumor-blood pairs did. All five tumor regions shared only about 7-25% of top clones.

The rearrangement uses TRBV11-3 and TRBJ1-2, with D unresolved. The source of this sequence is an older woman with primary liver carcinoma and hepatitis B virus infection. Sequencing was done on a sample of liver tumor tissue from sampling region 5. Subset meaning: tumor region T5, tumor centre. CDR3 coding DNA: TGTGCCAGCAGCCTAGATTTAGCCATCACCTGTTATGGCTACACCTTC. Protein: CASSLDLAITCYGYTF.